This T cell receptor beta chain was identified during a study of radiotherapy plus CTLA-4 blockade in lung cancer. For the study at large: The study recorded objective responses in roughly 20% of patients and disease control in approximately 29%.

Clones were sequenced by immunoSEQ multiplex PCR, and TCRdb holds only the in-frame ones, with some missing. The sample carries 20,000 or so clones, roughly 83% recorded once. Focal radiation with ipilimumab CTLA-4 blockade was given to patients with chemo-refractory metastatic non-small-cell lung cancer. Study-wide points: Early clone dynamics of blood T cells, plus interferon-beta, reportedly predicted response best. There was expansion of tumor-derived TCR clones in blood after radiotherapy plus ipilimumab.

Points on this clone: Its target is unknown.

The specimen was peripheral blood, collected from a patient treated with radiotherapy plus ipilimumab. The TCR was taken from a human donor with non-small cell lung cancer whose response to radiotherapy plus ipilimumab could not be evaluated.

The CDR3 DNA is TGTGCCAGCAGCATCCGACAGGGCAGGACAAGCGAGACCCAGTACTTC. Protein: CASSIRQGRTSETQYF. The chain employs TRBV11-2 and TRBJ2-5; 7 bases map to TRBD1. Germline V lookup: CDR1 SGHAT, CDR2 FQNNGV. The V segment lost 5 bases and the J segment 5 bases; nucleotides outside the gene matches: 14. The CDR3 spans 16 residues.